This T cell receptor (beta chain) is from a study of T cell responses to AZD1222 COVID-19 vaccine. Regarding this clone: The antigen remains unidentified.

The V gene end was trimmed by 3 bases and the J gene end by 6 bases; junction bases not matched to a gene: 4. Germline CDR1 and CDR2: KGHDR and SFDVKD. The CDR3 consists of 14 residues. Study-level findings and limits: Reportedly, close to half of spike-specific TCRs are directed against unmutated variant regions. Increases in Spike-specific TCR breadth and depth were seen after two AZD1222 doses. Clonal diversity was possibly underestimated, and white British individuals and females predominated among donors.

Profiling relied on immunoSEQ multiplex PCR, and the TCRdb table lists in-frame clones only, not all of them. The sample contains 54,000 or so clones, roughly 90% of which appear only once. This sample comprised peripheral blood, obtained on day 0 of AZD1222 vaccination. The clonotype was recovered from an adult in good health. The chain combines TRBV24-1 with TRBJ1-2; 9 positions agree with TRBD1. The CDR3 DNA reads TGTGCCACCAGTGATCCCGGGACAGGGAATGGCTACACCTTC. Amino acids: CATSDPGTGNGYTF.